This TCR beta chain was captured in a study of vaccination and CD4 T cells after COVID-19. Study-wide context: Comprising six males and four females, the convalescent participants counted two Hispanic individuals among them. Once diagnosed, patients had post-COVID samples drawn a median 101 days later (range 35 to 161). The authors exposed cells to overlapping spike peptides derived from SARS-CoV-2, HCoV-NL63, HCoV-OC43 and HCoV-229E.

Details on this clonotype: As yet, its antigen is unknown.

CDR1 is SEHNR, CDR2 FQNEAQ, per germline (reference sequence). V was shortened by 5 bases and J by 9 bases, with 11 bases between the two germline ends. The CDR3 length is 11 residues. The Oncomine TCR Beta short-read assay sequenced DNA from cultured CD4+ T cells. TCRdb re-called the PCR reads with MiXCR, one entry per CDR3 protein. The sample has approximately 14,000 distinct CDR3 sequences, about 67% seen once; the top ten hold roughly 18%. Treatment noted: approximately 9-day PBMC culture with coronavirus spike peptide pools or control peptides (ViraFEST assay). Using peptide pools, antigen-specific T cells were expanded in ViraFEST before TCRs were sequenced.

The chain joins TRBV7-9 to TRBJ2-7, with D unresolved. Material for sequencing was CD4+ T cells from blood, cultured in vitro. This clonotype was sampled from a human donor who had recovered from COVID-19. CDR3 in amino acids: CASSLTVGQYF. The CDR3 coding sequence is TGTGCCAGCAGCCTTACCGTGGGGCAGTACTTC.